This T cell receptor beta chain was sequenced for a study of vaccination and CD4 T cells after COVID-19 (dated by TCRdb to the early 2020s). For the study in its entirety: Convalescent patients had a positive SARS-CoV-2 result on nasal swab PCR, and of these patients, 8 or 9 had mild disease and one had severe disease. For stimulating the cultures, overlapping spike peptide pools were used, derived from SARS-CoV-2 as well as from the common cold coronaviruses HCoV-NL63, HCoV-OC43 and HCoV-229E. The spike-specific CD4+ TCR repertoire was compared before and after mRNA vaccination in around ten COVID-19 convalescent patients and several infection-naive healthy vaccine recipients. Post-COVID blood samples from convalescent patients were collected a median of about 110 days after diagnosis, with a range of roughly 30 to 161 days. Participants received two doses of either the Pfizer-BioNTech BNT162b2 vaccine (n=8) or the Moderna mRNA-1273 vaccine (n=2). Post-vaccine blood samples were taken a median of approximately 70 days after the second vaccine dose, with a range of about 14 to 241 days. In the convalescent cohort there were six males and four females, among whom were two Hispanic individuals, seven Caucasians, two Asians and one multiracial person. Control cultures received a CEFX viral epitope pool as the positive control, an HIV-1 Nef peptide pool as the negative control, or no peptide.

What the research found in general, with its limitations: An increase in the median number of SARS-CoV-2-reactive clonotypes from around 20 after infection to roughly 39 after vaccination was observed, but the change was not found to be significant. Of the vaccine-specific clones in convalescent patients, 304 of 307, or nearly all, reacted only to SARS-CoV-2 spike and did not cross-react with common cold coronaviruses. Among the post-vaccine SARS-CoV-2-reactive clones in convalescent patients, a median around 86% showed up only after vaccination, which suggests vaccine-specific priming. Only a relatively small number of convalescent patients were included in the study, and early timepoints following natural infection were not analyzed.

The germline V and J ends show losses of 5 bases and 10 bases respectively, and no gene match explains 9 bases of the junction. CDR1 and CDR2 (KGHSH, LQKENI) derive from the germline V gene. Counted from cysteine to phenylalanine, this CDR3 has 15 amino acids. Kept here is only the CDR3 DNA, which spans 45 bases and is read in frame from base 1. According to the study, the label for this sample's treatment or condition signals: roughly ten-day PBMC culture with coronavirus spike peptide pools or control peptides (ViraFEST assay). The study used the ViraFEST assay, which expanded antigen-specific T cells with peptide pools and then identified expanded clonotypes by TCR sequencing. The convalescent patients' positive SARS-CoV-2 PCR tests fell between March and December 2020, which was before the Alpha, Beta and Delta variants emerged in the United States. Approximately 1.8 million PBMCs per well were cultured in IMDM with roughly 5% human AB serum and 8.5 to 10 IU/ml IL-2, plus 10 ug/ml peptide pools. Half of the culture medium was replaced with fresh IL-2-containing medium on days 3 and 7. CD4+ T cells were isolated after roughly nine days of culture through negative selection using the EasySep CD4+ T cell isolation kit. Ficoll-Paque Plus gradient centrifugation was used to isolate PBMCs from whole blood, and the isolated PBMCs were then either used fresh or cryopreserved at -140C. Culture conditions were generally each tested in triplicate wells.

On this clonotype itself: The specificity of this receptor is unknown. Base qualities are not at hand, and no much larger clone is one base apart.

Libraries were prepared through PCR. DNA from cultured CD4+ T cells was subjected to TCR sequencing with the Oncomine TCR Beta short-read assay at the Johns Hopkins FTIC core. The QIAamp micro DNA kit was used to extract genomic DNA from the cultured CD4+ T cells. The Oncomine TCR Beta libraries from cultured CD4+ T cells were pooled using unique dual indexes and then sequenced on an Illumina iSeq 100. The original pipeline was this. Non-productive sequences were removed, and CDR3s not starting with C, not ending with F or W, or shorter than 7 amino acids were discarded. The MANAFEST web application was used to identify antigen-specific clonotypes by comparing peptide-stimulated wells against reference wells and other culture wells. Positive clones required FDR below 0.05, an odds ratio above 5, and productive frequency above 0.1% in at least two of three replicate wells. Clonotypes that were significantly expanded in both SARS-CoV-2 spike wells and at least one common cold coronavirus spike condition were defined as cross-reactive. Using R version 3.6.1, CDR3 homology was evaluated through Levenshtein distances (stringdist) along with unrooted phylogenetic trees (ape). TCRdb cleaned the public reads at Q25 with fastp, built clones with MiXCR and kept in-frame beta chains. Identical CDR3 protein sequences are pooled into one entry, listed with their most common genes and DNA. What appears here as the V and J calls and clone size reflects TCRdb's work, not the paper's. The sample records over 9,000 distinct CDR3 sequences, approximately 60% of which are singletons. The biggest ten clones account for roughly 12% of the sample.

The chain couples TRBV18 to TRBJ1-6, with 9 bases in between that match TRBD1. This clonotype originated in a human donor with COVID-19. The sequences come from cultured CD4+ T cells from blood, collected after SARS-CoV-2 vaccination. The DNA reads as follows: TGTGCCAGCTCAGAATTCGGGACAGGGACCTCACCCCTCCACTTT. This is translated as CASSEFGTGTSPLHF. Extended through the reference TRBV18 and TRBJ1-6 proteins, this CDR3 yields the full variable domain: NAGVMQNPRHLVRRRGQEARLRCSPMKGHSHVYWYRQLPEEGLKFMVYLQKENIIDESGMPKERFSAEFPKEGPSILRIQQVVRGDSAAYFCASSEFGTGTSPLHFGNGTRLTVT.